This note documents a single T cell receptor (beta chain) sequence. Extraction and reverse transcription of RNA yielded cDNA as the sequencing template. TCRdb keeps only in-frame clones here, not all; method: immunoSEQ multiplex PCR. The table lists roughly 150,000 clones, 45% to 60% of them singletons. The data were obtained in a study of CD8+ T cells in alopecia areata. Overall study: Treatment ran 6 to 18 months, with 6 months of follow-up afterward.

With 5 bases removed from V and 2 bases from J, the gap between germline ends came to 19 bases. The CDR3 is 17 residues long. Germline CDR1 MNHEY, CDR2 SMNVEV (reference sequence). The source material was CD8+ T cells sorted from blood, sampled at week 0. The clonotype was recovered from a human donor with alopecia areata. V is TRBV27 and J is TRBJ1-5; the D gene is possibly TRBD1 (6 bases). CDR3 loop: CASSPQSPGAGNQPQHF. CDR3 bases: TGTGCCAGCAGTCCTCAATCCCCGGGGGCCGGCAATCAGCCCCAGCATTTT.